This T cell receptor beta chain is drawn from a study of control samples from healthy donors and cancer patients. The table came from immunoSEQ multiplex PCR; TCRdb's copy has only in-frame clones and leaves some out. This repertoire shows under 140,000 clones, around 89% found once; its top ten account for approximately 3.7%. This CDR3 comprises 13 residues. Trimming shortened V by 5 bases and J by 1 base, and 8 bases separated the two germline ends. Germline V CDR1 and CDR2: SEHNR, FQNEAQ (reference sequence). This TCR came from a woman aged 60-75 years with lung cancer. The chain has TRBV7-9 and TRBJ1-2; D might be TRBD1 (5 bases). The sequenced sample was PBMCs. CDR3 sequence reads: CASSRDGNYGYTF. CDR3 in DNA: TGTGCCAGCAGCCGGGACGGTAACTATGGCTACACCTTC.